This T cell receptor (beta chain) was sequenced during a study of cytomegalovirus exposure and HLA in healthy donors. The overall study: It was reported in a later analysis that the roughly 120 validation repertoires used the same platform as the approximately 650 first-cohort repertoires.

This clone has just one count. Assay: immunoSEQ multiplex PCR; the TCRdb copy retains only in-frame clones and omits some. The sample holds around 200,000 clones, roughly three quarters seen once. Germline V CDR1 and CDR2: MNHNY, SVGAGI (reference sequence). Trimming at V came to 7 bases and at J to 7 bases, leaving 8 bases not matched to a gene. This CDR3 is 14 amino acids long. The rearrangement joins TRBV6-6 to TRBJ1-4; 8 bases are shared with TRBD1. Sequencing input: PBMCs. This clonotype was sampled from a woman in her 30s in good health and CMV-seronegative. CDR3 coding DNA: TGTGCCAGCACTTCGACAGGGGCGATTGAAAAACTGTTTTTT. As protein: CASTSTGAIEKLFF.